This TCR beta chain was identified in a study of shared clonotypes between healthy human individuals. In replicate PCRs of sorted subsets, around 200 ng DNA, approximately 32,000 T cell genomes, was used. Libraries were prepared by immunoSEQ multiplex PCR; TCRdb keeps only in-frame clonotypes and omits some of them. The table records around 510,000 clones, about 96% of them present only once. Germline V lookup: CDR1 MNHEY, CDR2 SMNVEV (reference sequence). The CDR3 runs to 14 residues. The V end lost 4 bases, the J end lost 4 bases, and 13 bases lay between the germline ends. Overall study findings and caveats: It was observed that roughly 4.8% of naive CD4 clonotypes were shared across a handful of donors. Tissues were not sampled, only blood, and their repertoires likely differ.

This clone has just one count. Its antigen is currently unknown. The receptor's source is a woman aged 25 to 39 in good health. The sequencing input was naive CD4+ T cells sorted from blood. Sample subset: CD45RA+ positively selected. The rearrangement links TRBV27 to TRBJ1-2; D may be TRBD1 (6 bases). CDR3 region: CASSYRALGYGYTF. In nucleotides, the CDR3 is TGTGCCAGCAGTTACAGGGCGCTCGGCTATGGCTACACCTTC.